This T cell receptor beta chain is drawn from a study of blood T cell repertoires in COVID-19. The CDR3 runs to 14 residues. Trimming removed 4 bases at V and 4 bases at J, with 13 bases between. Per germline, CDR1 LNHDA and CDR2 SQIVND (reference sequence). Methods used by the authors: Counts of nucleated cells, estimated from reference gene primer amplification, were obtained. The table came from immunoSEQ multiplex PCR; TCRdb's copy has only in-frame clones and leaves some out. Clonal size and the V and J genes are those of that table, whereas D and trimming came from the DNA. The profile shows some 150,000 clones, 80% to 90% of them singletons.

The rearrangement uses TRBV19 and TRBJ1-1, with a weak D call TRBD1 (6 bases). The TCR comes from a man aged 55 to 70 with acute or convalescent COVID-19. The sample was peripheral blood. The CDR3 sequence: CASSKGGLSTEAFF. The CDR3 DNA is TGTGCCAGTAGTAAAGGGGGATTAAGCACTGAAGCTTTCTTT.